These T cell receptor beta chains were read from a single sample in a study of cytomegalovirus exposure and HLA in healthy donors. Here immunoSEQ multiplex PCR was the method, and the copy in TCRdb shows in-frame clones only, minus some. This table has more than 200,000 clones, about 88% appearing once. Sequenced material: PBMCs. The receptor source for this set is a young man in good health and CMV-seropositive. The CDR3 runs from the conserved cysteine through the conserved F or W. A D gene is named only where the DNA matches it firmly. Size values are once, few and many counts, or a class for expanded clones, and some rows have none.

clone_size: NA; v_call: TRBV9; d_call: NA; cdr3_aa: CASSVDRGRNEQFF
clone_size: NA; v_call: TRBV4-1; d_call: TRBD2; cdr3_aa: CASSQDWSAGVYEQYF
clone_size: NA; v_call: TRBV5-5; d_call: NA; cdr3_aa: CASSLVYGRDIQYF
clone_size: NA; v_call: TRBV5-1; d_call: TRBD1; cdr3_aa: CASSLTPQGAQEKLFF
clone_size: NA; v_call: TRBV18; d_call: NA; cdr3_aa: CASSSTVNEYGYTF
clone_size: NA; v_call: TRBV19; d_call: TRBD1; cdr3_aa: CASSPTGGAGNTIYF
clone_size: NA; v_call: TRBV6-6; d_call: NA; cdr3_aa: CASSRTYEQYF
clone_size: NA; v_call: TRBV6-6; d_call: TRBD1; cdr3_aa: CASSFRDRQETQYF
clone_size: NA; v_call: TRBV7-3; d_call: NA; cdr3_aa: CASSPSSPANTGELFF
clone_size: NA; v_call: TRBV4-1; d_call: TRBD1; cdr3_aa: CASSHDRGYEQYF
clone_size: NA; v_call: TRBV9; d_call: NA; cdr3_aa: CASSVGGSGRYEQYF
clone_size: NA; v_call: TRBV7-2; d_call: TRBD1; cdr3_aa: CASSWNRGVPIIQYF
clone_size: NA; v_call: TRBV5-6; d_call: TRBD1; cdr3_aa: CASSSWLGQGERGDYGYTF
clone_size: NA; v_call: TRBV30; d_call: TRBD2; cdr3_aa: CAITGLLDTQYF
clone_size: NA; v_call: TRBV7-9; d_call: TRBD1; cdr3_aa: CASSWGQGSEAFF
clone_size: NA; v_call: TRBV5-1; d_call: NA; cdr3_aa: CASSLDGDVGQPQHF
clone_size: NA; v_call: TRBV28; d_call: NA; cdr3_aa: CASSWTGKSYEQYF
clone_size: NA; v_call: TRBV5-1; d_call: TRBD1; cdr3_aa: CASSPGQGTFNEQFF
clone_size: few; v_call: TRBV6-1; d_call: NA; cdr3_aa: CASSGTASIQETQYF
clone_size: NA; v_call: TRBV6-6; d_call: NA; cdr3_aa: CASSYRRIDSGNTIYF
clone_size: NA; v_call: TRBV9; d_call: TRBD1; cdr3_aa: CASSAPGTVNYGYTF
clone_size: NA; v_call: TRBV18; d_call: TRBD2; cdr3_aa: CASSPRGLAYEQYF
clone_size: NA; v_call: TRBV2; d_call: TRBD2; cdr3_aa: CASSPPVTSGRETQYF
clone_size: few; v_call: TRBV2; d_call: TRBD2; cdr3_aa: CASGGSYSTDTQYF
clone_size: once; v_call: TRBV30; d_call: NA; cdr3_aa: CAWGFNTEAFF
clone_size: NA; v_call: TRBV27; d_call: NA; cdr3_aa: CASSLYGELFF
clone_size: NA; v_call: TRBV6-6; d_call: NA; cdr3_aa: CASSYGDYGYTF
clone_size: NA; v_call: TRBV29-1; d_call: NA; cdr3_aa: CSAPGVGETQYF
clone_size: NA; v_call: TRBV11-2; d_call: TRBD1; cdr3_aa: CASSRNRQGLIGEQFF
clone_size: NA; v_call: TRBV19; d_call: TRBD1; cdr3_aa: CASSPRDRGPWTDTQYF
clone_size: NA; v_call: TRBV7-9; d_call: NA; cdr3_aa: CASSFEDKVSEAFF
clone_size: NA; v_call: TRBV27; d_call: NA; cdr3_aa: CASTPGGRGTDTQYF
clone_size: NA; v_call: TRBV25-1; d_call: TRBD2; cdr3_aa: CASSEWLAGLSETQYF
clone_size: NA; v_call: TRBV5-1; d_call: TRBD2; cdr3_aa: CASSNSGGRGETQYF
clone_size: NA; v_call: TRBV6-5; d_call: NA; cdr3_aa: CASSRGHQVRQYF
clone_size: NA; v_call: TRBV30; d_call: TRBD1; cdr3_aa: CAWGGQGSASNQPQHF
clone_size: few; v_call: TRBV30; d_call: NA; cdr3_aa: CAWSLDIEMTEAFF
clone_size: NA; v_call: TRBV5-1; d_call: TRBD1; cdr3_aa: CASSLSRAGQGRNEQFF
clone_size: NA; v_call: TRBV14; d_call: NA; cdr3_aa: CASSQEVASSMGLLYEQYF
clone_size: NA; v_call: TRBV29-1; d_call: TRBD1; cdr3_aa: CSGQGQVNEQFF
clone_size: NA; v_call: TRBV2; d_call: NA; cdr3_aa: CASSQGFGTYYEQYF
clone_size: NA; v_call: TRBV25-1; d_call: NA; cdr3_aa: CASSEFGGGRKTEAFF
clone_size: NA; v_call: TRBV7-2; d_call: TRBD1; cdr3_aa: CASSLTGTGGYYGYTF
clone_size: NA; v_call: TRBV15; d_call: NA; cdr3_aa: CATMGGGREGYTF
clone_size: NA; v_call: TRBV11-2; d_call: TRBD2; cdr3_aa: CASSDGWDLAGGPYEQYF
clone_size: NA; v_call: TRBV7-2; d_call: NA; cdr3_aa: CASSLQYSYQETQYF
clone_size: NA; v_call: TRBV9; d_call: NA; cdr3_aa: CASSVGGFGSQETQYF
clone_size: NA; v_call: TRBV18; d_call: NA; cdr3_aa: CASSPRVQRISGNTIYF
clone_size: NA; v_call: TRBV30; d_call: NA; cdr3_aa: CAWSPFRGKAFF
clone_size: many; v_call: TRBV28; d_call: NA; cdr3_aa: CASRPGPNQPQHF
clone_size: NA; v_call: TRBV5-5; d_call: TRBD1; cdr3_aa: CASSSRTGAATEAFF
clone_size: NA; v_call: TRBV27; d_call: TRBD2; cdr3_aa: CASSLSGRAYEQYF
clone_size: NA; v_call: TRBV4-1; d_call: TRBD2; cdr3_aa: CASSHPRRGVINNEQFF